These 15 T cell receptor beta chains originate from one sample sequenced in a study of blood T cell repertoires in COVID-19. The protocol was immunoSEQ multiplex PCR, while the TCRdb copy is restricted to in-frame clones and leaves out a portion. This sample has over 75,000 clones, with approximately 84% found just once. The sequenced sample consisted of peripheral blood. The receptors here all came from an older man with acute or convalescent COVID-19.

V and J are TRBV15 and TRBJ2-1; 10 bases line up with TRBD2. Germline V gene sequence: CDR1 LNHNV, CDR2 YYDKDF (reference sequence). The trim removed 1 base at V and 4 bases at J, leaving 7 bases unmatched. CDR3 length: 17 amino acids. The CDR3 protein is CATSRVMASGRYNEQFF. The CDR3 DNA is TGTGCCACCAGCAGAGTCATGGCTAGCGGGAGATACAATGAGCAGTTCTTC.

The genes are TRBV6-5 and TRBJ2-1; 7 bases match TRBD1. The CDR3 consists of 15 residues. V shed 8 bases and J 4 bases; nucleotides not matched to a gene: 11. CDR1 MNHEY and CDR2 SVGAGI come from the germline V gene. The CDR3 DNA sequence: TGTGCCAGCTCACGCCTTAGACAGGGATACAATGAGCAGTTCTTC. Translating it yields CASSRLRQGYNEQFF.

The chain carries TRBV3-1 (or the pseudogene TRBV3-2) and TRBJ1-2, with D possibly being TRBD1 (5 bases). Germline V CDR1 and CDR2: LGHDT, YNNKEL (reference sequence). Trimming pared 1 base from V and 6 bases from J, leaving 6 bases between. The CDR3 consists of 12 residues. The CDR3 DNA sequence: TGTGCCAGCAGCCAAGTCAGGGATGGCTACACCTTC. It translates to CASSQVRDGYTF.

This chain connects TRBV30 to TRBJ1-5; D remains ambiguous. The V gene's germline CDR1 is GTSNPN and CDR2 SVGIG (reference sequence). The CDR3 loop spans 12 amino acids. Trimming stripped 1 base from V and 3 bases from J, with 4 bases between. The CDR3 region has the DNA TGTGCCTGGAGTGCGGTCAATCAGCCCCAGCATTTT. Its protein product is CAWSAVNQPQHF.

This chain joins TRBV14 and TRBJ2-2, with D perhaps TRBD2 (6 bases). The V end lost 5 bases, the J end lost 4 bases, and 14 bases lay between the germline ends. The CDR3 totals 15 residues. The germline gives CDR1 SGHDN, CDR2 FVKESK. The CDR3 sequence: CASSFRGRATGELFF. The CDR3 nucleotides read TGTGCCAGCAGCTTCCGGGGGAGAGCCACCGGGGAGCTGTTTTTT.

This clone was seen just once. The CDR3: CASSLVLSAEGADTQYF. DNA of the CDR3: TGTGCCAGCAGTTTAGTTCTATCCGCCGAAGGGGCAGATACGCAGTATTTT. The chain recombines TRBV28 with TRBJ2-3; possible D gene TRBD1, 5 bases. V was pared by 2 bases and J by 4 bases, with 19 bases between. The CDR3 consists of 17 residues. Per germline, CDR1 MDHEN and CDR2 SYDVKM.

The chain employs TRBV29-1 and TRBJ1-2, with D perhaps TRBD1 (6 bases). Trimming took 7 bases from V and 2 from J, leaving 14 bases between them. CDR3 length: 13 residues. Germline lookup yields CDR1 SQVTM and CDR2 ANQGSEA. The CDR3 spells CSALRGGNYGYTF. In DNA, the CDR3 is TGCAGCGCCCTAAGGGGGGGGAACTATGGCTACACCTTC.

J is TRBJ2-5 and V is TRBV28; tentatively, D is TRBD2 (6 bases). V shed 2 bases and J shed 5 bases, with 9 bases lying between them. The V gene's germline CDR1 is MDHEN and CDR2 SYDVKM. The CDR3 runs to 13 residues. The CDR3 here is CASSLGRMETQYF. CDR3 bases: TGTGCCAGCAGTTTAGGGAGGATGGAGACCCAGTACTTC. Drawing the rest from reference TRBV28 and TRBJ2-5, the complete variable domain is DVKVTQSSRYLVKRTGEKVFLECVQDMDHENMFWYRQDPGLGLRLIYFSYDVKMKEKGDIPEGYSVSREKKERFSLILESASTNQTSMYLCASSLGRMETQYFGPGTRLLVL.

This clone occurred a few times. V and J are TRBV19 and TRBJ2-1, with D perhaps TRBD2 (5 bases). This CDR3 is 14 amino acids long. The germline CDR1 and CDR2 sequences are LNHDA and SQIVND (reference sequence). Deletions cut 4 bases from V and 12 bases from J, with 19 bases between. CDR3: CASSNPIGRRRQFF. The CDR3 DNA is TGTGCCAGTAGTAATCCCATTGGGAGAAGACGGCAGTTCTTC.

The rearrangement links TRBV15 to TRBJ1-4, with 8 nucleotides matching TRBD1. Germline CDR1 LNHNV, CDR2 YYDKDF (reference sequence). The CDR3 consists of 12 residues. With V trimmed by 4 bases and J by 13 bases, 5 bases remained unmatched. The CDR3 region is CATSKRQGILFF. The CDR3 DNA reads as TGTGCCACCAGCAAACGACAGGGGATACTGTTTTTT. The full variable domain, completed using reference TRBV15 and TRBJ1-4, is DAMVIQNPRYQVTQFGKPVTLSCSQTLNHNVMYWYQQKSSQAPKLLFHYYDKDFNNEADTPDNFQSRRPNTSFCFLDIRSPGLGDTAMYLCATSKRQGILFFGSGTQLSVL.

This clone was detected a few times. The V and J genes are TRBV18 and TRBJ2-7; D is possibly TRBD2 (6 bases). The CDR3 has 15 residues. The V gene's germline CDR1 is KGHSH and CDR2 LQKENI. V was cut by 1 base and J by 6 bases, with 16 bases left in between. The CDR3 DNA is TGTGCCAGCTCACCACGGGAGGCTTTGCTTGGCGAGCAGTACTTC. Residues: CASSPREALLGEQYF.

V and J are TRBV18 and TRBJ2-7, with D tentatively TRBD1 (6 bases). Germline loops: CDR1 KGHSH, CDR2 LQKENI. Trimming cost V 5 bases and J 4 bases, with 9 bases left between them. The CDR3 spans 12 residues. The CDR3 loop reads CASSLQGYEQYF. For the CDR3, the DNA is TGTGCCAGCTCATTACAGGGTTACGAGCAGTACTTC.

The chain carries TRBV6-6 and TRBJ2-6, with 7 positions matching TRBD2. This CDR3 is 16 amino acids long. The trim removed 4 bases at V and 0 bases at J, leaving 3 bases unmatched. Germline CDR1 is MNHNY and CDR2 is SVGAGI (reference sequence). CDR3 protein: CASSWREGSGANVLTF. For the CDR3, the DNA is TGTGCCAGCAGTTGGAGGGAGGGCTCTGGGGCCAACGTCCTGACTTTC.

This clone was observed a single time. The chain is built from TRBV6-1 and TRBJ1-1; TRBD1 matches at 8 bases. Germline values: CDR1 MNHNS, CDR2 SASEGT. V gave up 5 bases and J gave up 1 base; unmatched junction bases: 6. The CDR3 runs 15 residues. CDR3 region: CASSFQGAGNTEAFF. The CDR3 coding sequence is TGTGCCAGCAGTTTCCAGGGGGCTGGGAACACTGAAGCTTTCTTT.

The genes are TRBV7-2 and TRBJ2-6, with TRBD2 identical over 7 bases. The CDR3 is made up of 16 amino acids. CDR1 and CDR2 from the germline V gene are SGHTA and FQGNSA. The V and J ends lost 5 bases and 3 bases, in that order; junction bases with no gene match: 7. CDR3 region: CASSPLGGNGANVLTF. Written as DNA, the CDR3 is TGTGCCAGCAGCCCATTGGGGGGGAATGGGGCCAACGTCCTGACTTTC.